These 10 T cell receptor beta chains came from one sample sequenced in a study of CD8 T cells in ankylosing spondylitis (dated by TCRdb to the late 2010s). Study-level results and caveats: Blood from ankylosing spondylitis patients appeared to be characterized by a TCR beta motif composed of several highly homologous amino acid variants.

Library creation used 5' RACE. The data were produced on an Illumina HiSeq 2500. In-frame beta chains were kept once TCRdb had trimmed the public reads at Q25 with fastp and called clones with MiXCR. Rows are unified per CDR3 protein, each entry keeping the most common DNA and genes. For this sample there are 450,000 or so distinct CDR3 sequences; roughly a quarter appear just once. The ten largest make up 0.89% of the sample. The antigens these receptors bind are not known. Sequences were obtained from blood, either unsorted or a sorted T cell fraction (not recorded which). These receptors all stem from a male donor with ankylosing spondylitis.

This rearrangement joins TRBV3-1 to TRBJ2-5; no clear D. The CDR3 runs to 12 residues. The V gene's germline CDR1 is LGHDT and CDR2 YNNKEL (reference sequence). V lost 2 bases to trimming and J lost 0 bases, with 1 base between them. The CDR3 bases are TGTGCCAGCAGCCAACACCAAGAGACCCAGTACTTC. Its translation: CASSQHQETQYF.

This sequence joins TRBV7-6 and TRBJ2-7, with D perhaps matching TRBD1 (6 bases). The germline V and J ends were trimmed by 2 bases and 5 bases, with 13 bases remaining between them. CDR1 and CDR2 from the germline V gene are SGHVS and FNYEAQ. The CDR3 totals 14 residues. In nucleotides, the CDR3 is TGTGCCAGCAGCTTAACAGGGAATTCGGACGAGCAGTACTTC. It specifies CASSLTGNSDEQYF.

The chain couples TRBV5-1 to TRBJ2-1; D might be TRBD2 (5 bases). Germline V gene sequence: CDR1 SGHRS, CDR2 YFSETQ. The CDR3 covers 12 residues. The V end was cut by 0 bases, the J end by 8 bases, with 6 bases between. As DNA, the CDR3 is TGCGCCAGCAGCTTGGACGGGGATGAGCAGTTCTTC. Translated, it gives CASSLDGDEQFF.

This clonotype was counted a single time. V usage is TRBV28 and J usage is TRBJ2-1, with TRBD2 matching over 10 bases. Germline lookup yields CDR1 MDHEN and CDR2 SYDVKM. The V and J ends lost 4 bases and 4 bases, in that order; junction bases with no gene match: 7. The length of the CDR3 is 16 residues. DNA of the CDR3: TGTGCCAGCAGTTCCATAGCGGGGGGCCTATACAATGAGCAGTTCTTC. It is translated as CASSSIAGGLYNEQFF.

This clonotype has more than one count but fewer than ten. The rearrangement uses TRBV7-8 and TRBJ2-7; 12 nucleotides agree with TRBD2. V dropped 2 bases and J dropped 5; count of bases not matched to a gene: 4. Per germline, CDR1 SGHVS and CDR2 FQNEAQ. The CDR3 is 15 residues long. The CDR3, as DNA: TGTGCCAGCAGCTTACAAGGGACTAGCGGGCACGAGCAGTACGTC. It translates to CASSLQGTSGHEQYV.

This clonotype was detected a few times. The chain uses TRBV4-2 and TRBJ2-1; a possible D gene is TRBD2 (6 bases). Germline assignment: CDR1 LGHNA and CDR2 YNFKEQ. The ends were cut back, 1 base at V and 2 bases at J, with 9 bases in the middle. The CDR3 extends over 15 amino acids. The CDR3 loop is CASSQAGATYNEQFF. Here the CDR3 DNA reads TGTGCCAGCAGCCAAGCGGGAGCGACCTACAATGAGCAGTTCTTC.

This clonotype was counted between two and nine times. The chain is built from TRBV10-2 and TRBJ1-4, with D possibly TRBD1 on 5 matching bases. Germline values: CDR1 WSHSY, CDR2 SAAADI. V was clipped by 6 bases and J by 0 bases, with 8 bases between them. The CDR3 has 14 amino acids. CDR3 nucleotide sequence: TGCGCCAGCAGAGGGACCGCAACTAATGAAAAACTGTTTTTT. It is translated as CASRGTATNEKLFF.

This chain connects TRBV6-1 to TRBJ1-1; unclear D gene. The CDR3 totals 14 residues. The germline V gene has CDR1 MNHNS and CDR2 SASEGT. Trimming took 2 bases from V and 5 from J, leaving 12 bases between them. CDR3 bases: TGTGCCAGCAGTGAACACCCCTTCCCGACTGAAGCTTTCTTT. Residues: CASSEHPFPTEAFF.

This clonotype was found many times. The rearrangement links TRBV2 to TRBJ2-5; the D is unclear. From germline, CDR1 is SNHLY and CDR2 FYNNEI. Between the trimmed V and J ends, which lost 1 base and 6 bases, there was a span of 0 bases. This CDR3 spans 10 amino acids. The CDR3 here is CASSEETQYF. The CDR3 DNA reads TGTGCCAGCAGTGAAGAGACCCAGTACTTC.

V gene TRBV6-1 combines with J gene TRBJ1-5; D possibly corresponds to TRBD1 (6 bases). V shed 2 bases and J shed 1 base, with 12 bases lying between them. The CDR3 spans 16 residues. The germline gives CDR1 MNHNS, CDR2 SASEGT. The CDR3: CASSERAGVSNQPQHF. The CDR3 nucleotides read TGTGCCAGCAGTGAAAGGGCAGGGGTAAGCAATCAGCCCCAGCATTTT.